This is a list of T cell receptor beta chains from one sample in a study of neurological immune-mediated disorders. TCRdb independently ran MiXCR on the 5' RACE reads; one entry per CDR3 protein. The top ten clones hold 0.95% to 1.3% of a sample with over 65,000 distinct CDR3 sequences, 2.5% to 3% of them seen once. Sequences were obtained from PBMCs. The receptors shown here come from a woman aged 25 to 45 with multiple sclerosis. Each CDR3 is given with its conserved first and last residue. The order of the fields is D gene, J gene, V gene, clone size, CDR3 DNA, CDR3 protein. A D gene is named only where the DNA matches it firmly. Size is stated for part of the rows, as once, few or many counts, or as a class when the clone is expanded.

TRBD2 TRBJ2-2 TRBV5-5 many TGTGCCAGCAGCCTGCCCAGCGGGATAGACACCGGGGAGCTGTTTTTT CASSLPSGIDTGELFF
TRBD2 TRBJ2-7 TRBV27 many TGTGCCAACAGCAAACCGGGACTAGCGGCCTACGAGCAGTACTTC CANSKPGLAAYEQYF
TRBD1 TRBJ2-2 TRBV24-1 many TGTGCCACTCGGGACAGGTCAGACGCCGGGGAGCTGTTTTTT CATRDRSDAGELFF
TRBD2 TRBJ2-7 TRBV6-5 many TGTGCCAGCAGTTACTCCCGGACTAGCGGCTACGAGCAGTACTTC CASSYSRTSGYEQYF
TRBD1 TRBJ2-5 TRBV12-3/TRBV12-4 few TGTGCCAGCAGTTCCTGGGACAGGGTTTGGGAGACCCAGTACTTC CASSSWDRVWETQYF
. TRBJ1-5 TRBV12-3/TRBV12-4 many TGTGCCAGCAGTTTAGCGCAGGGGTTCGAGCAGCCCCAGCATTTT CASSLAQGFEQPQHF
TRBD2 TRBJ2-1 TRBV5-6 many TGTGCCAGCAGCGCAGTCGCAGGGAGGGATGAGCAGTTCTTC CASSAVAGRDEQFF
. TRBJ2-6 TRBV6-2/TRBV6-3 many TGTGCCAGCAGTTACGGGACTGGGGCCAACGTCCTGACTTTC CASSYGTGANVLTF
. TRBJ1-1 TRBV14 many TGTGCCAGCAGCCGTATCGCCGGATTGCTGATGAACACTGAAGCTTTCTTT CASSRIAGLLMNTEAFF
. TRBJ2-7 TRBV20-1 many TGCAGTGCTAGTACTAGTCCCGCCTACGAGCAGTACTTC CSASTSPAYEQYF
TRBD2 TRBJ2-1 TRBV27 many TGTGCCAGCAGCGGCCGAGCGGGACACAATGAGCAGTTCTTC CASSGRAGHNEQFF
. TRBJ2-1 TRBV28 many TGTGCCAGCAGAGGGCTACTAACCAATGAGCAGTTCTTC CASRGLLTNEQFF
TRBD1 TRBJ2-4 TRBV2 many TGTGCCAGCACAAAGCAGGGGGCGGCCAAAAACATTCAGTACTTC CASTKQGAAKNIQYF
TRBD2 TRBJ2-7 TRBV6-6 many TGTGCCAGCAGTCCCGGGACTAAGGGTCCTCAGCAGTACTTC CASSPGTKGPQQYF
. TRBJ2-6 TRBV7-2 many TGTGCCAGCAGCTTAGGGCGGGCCTCTGGGGCCAACGTCCTGACTTTC CASSLGRASGANVLTF
TRBD2 TRBJ2-7 TRBV11-1 many TGTGCCAGCAGCTTAGCGGGACTAGCGGGGTCCTACGAGCAGTACTTC CASSLAGLAGSYEQYF
. TRBJ2-1 TRBV7-6 many TGTGCCAGCGGAATGACGGACAATGAGCAGTTCTTC CASGMTDNEQFF
. TRBJ2-7 TRBV10-1 many TGCGCCATCGCAGGAGTAAATCTCTACGAGCAGTACTTC CAIAGVNLYEQYF
. TRBJ2-3 TRBV7-2 many TGTGCCAGCAGCTTGGCTAGCACTAATACGCAGTATTTT CASSLASTNTQYF
. TRBJ1-2 TRBV5-1 many TGCGCCAGCAGCTTGGTCTCCTCGAATATCTACGGCTACACCTTC CASSLVSSNIYGYTF
. TRBJ2-5 TRBV9 many TGTGCCAGCAGCGTATCGGGCTTGGGGGAGACCCAGTACTTC CASSVSGLGETQYF
TRBD2 TRBJ2-7 TRBV20-1 many TGCAGTGCCCCAGGGCTAGCGGCCTACGAGCAGTACTTC CSAPGLAAYEQYF
TRBD1 TRBJ1-1 TRBV10-3 many TGTGCCATCAGTAGTAGGACAGGGTTGAGCACTGAAGCTTTCTTT CAISSRTGLSTEAFF
. TRBJ1-2 TRBV5-6 many TGTGCCAGCAGTTCGACAGTGGGCTATGGCTACACCTTC CASSSTVGYGYTF
TRBD2 TRBJ2-5 TRBV5-5 many TGTGCCAGCACCTTGGGGGGGTTCGGAGAGACCCAGTACTTC CASTLGGFGETQYF
. TRBJ1-6 TRBV5-6 many TGTACCAGCAGCTTGTTGGATTCACCCCTCCACTTT CTSSLLDSPLHF
TRBD2 TRBJ2-7 TRBV11-3 many TGTGCCAGCAGCAGGAGCGGGAGCTCCTACGAGCAGTACTTC CASSRSGSSYEQYF
. TRBJ1-5 TRBV9 many TGTGCCAGCAGCCTATCGACAGACGATCAGCCCCAGCATTTT CASSLSTDDQPQHF
TRBD1 TRBJ2-3 TRBV15 many TGTGCCACCAGCAGGGACAGGTATACGCAGTATTTT CATSRDRYTQYF
TRBD1 TRBJ1-5 TRBV30 many TGTGCCTGGACAGGGGGCGGGCAGCCCCAGCATTTT CAWTGGGQPQHF
. TRBJ1-5 TRBV6-2/TRBV6-3 many TGTGCCAGCAGTGCTCGAGGACTGAGCAATCAGCCCCAGCATTTT CASSARGLSNQPQHF
TRBD1 TRBJ1-2 TRBV25-1 many TGTGCCAGCAGTGGATCCGGGACAGGGTCGGGAGGCTACACCTTC CASSGSGTGSGGYTF
. TRBJ1-3 TRBV20-1 many TGCAGTGCTAGAGATTCGGCAGGGTCCGGAAACACCATATATTTT CSARDSAGSGNTIYF
. TRBJ1-2 TRBV5-1 many TGCGCCAGCAGCTTGTACCAGGGGAAGATTGGCTACACCTTC CASSLYQGKIGYTF
TRBD2 TRBJ2-1 TRBV5-1 many TGCGCCAGCAGCTTAGGCCTAGCGGGAGGTTACAATGAGCAGTTCTTC CASSLGLAGGYNEQFF
TRBD1 TRBJ2-1 TRBV5-1 many TGCGCCAGCAGCGTCGGACAGGGCGGCTACAATGAGCAGTTCTTC CASSVGQGGYNEQFF
. TRBJ2-4 TRBV29-1 many TGCAGCGCGGGGGTGAGGGGGGCGTCCAAAAACATTCAGTACTTC CSAGVRGASKNIQYF
TRBD2 TRBJ2-5 TRBV7-9 many TGTGCCAGCAGCTTAATGACTAGCGAGGAGACCCAGTACTTC CASSLMTSEETQYF
. TRBJ2-1 TRBV3-1 . TGTGCCAGCAGCCAGCTCTGGGGGCTCAGCGGGGTGAGCAATGAGCAGTTCTTC CASSQLWGLSGVSNEQFF